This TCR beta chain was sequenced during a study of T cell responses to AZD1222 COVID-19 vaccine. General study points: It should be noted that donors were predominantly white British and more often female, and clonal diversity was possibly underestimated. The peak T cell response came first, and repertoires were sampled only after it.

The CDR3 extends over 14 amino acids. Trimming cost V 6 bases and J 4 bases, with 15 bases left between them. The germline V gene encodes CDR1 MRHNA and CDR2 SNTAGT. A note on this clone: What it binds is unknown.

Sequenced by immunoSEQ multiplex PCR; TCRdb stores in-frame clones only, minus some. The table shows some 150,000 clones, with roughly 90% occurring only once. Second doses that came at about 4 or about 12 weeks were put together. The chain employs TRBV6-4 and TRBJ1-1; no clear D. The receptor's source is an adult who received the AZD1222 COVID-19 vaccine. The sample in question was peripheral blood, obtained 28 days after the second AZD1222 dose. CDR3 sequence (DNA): TGTGCCAGCAGATCCGGTGGGGAGGGCACTGAAGCTTTCTTT. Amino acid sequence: CASRSGGEGTEAFF.